The source of this T cell receptor beta chain is a study of T cell changes during pregnancy in multiple sclerosis. TCRdb's table, derived via immunoSEQ multiplex PCR, lists solely in-frame clones and lacks some. Here the sample spans around 68,000 clones, 75% to 95% being singletons. This TCR derives from a female donor with multiple sclerosis, enrolled in a pregnancy study. The source was CD4+ T cells from peripheral blood mononuclear cells, collected before pregnancy.

The CDR3 sequence: CAWSVGQGAGEQYF. For the CDR3, the DNA is TGTGCCTGGAGTGTGGGTCAGGGGGCTGGGGAGCAGTACTTC. The rearrangement links TRBV30 to TRBJ2-7, with 8 bases lining up with TRBD1. V was pared by 0 bases and J by 7 bases, with 8 bases of the junction left unmatched. Germline CDR1 reads GTSNPN; CDR2 reads SVGIG (reference sequence). CDR3 length equals 14 residues.